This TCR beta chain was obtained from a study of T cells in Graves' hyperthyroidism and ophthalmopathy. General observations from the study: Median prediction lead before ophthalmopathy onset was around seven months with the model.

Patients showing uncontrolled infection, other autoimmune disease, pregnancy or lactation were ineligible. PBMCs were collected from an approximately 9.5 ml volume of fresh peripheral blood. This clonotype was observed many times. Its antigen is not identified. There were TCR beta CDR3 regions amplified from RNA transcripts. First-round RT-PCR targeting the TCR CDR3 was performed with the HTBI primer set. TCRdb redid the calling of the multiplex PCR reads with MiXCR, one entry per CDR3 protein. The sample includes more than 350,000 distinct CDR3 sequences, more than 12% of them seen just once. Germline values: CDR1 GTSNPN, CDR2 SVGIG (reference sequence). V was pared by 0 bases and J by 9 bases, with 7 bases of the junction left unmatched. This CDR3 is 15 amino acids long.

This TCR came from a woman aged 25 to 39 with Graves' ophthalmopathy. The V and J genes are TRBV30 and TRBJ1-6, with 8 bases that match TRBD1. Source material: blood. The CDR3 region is CAWSVLQGGGSPLHF. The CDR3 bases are TGTGCCTGGAGTGTGTTACAGGGGGGAGGTTCACCCCTCCACTTT.